This T cell receptor (beta chain) was captured in a study of chronic HIV infection and antiretroviral therapy. TCRdb analysed the 5' RACE reads with MiXCR anew, one entry per CDR3 protein. The sample consists of some 38,000 distinct CDR3 sequences, 8.2% of them appearing once. The junction had 3 bases not matched to a gene; V was cut back by 5 bases and J by 0 bases. Germline CDR1 is SGHTA and CDR2 is FQGNSA. This CDR3 spans 15 amino acids. The rearrangement joins TRBV7-2 to TRBJ2-7; 11 nucleotides agree with TRBD2. The clonotype originates from an adult who had HIV and had not received antiretroviral therapy, or was an uninfected healthy control (not recorded which). Sequenced sample: peripheral blood. The CDR3, as DNA: TGTGCCAGCAGCGCGGGACTAGCGGACTCCTACGAGCAGTACTTC. Protein sequence: CASSAGLADSYEQYF.